What follows are 31 T cell receptor beta chains derived from one specimen sequenced in a study of cytomegalovirus exposure and HLA in healthy donors. Amplification used 60 Vbeta primers and 13 Jbeta primers. Assay: immunoSEQ multiplex PCR; the TCRdb copy retains only in-frame clones and omits some. The profile shows over 35,000 clones, around 64% of them singletons. Source material: PBMCs. These receptors were obtained from a human donor in good health.

The gene calls are TRBV7-9 and TRBJ2-1; 10 nucleotides line up with TRBD2. J was trimmed by 9 bases and V by 5 bases; bases with no gene match: 10. The CDR3 contains 15 residues. From germline, CDR1 is SEHNR and CDR2 FQNEAQ (reference sequence). The CDR3 loop reads CASSVLAGAGVEQFF. The CDR3 nucleotides read TGTGCCAGCAGCGTCCTAGCGGGGGCCGGGGTTGAGCAGTTCTTC.

V gene TRBV7-2 combines with J gene TRBJ2-7, with D possibly being TRBD2 (7 bases). The germline CDR1 and CDR2 sequences are SGHTA and FQGNSA. The ends were cut back, 2 bases at V and 2 bases at J, with 10 bases in the middle. CDR3 length equals 14 residues. In nucleotides, the CDR3 is TGTGCCAGCAGCTTAATAGGGGGGGCCTACGAGCAGTACTTC. This translates into CASSLIGGAYEQYF.

As DNA, the CDR3 is TGTGCCTGGAGTCCCTCCGGGACAGGGGGCTATGGCTACACCTTC. Amino acid sequence: CAWSPSGTGGYGYTF. The gene calls are TRBV30 and TRBJ1-2; 11 bases align to TRBD1. The ends lost 2 bases at V and 4 bases at J; junction bases unmatched: 6. CDR3 size: 15 residues. Germline V gives CDR1 GTSNPN, CDR2 SVGIG (reference sequence).

The chain carries TRBV28 and TRBJ2-5, with 9 bases identical to TRBD2. The CDR3 length is 16 residues. After removal of 8 bases from V and 2 bases from J, the junction contained 12 bases not matched to a gene. Germline V gene data show CDR1 as MDHEN and CDR2 as SYDVKM. In DNA, the CDR3 is TGTGCCAGCGGGAGGTGGGCGGGGGGGAATCAAGAGACCCAGTACTTC. This codes for CASGRWAGGNQETQYF.

This clone was seen more than once but under ten times. The chain carries TRBV7-2 and TRBJ2-3; D gene uncertain. The CDR3 totals 13 residues. V lost 3 bases to trimming and J lost 1 base, with 5 bases between them. Germline V CDR1 and CDR2: SGHTA, FQGNSA. In DNA, the CDR3 is TGTGCCAGCAGCTTCCCAGGCACAGATACGCAGTATTTT. This sequence encodes CASSFPGTDTQYF.

CDR3 bases: TGTGCCAGCAGCGGAGTCTCTGGGGCCAACGTCCTGACTTTC. It encodes CASSGVSGANVLTF. The chain is built from TRBV9 and TRBJ2-6; D is uncertain. The V and J ends lost 3 bases and 0 bases respectively, with 4 bases between them. CDR1 is SGDLS, CDR2 YYNGEE, per germline. The CDR3 is 14 residues long.

The chain is built from TRBV11-2 and TRBJ1-2; no clear D gene. The CDR3 has 12 amino acids. CDR1 and CDR2 (germline): SGHAT, FQNNGV. V lost 4 bases to trimming and J lost 7 bases, with 10 bases between them. CDR3 amino acids: CASSSRRGGYTF. The DNA for the CDR3 is TGTGCCAGCAGCTCCCGTCGCGGTGGCTACACCTTC. The full variable domain, completed using reference TRBV11-2 and TRBJ1-2, is EAGVAQSPRYKIIEKRQSVAFWCNPISGHATLYWYQQILGQGPKLLIQFQNNGVVDDSQLPKDRFSAERLKGVDSTLKIQPAKLEDSAVYLCASSSRRGGYTFGSGTRLTVV.

The chain combines TRBV29-1 with TRBJ1-2; no firm D call. This CDR3 is built from 13 residues. The V end lost 3 bases, the J end lost 10 bases, and 18 bases lay between the germline ends. Germline CDR1 reads SQVTM; CDR2 reads ANQGSEA. DNA for the CDR3: TGCAGCGTTGACCAAAGACTAGGGAGTGACTACACCTTC. Residues: CSVDQRLGSDYTF. Combining the CDR3 with reference TRBV29-1 and TRBJ1-2 gives the whole variable domain SAVISQKPSRDICQRGTSLTIQCQVDSQVTMMFWYRQQPGQSLTLIATANQGSEATYESGFVIDKFPISRPNLTFSTLTVSNMSPEDSSIYLCSVDQRLGSDYTFGSGTRLTVV.

The chain couples TRBV5-1 to TRBJ2-5; 8 nucleotides line up with TRBD1. CDR3 length: 13 amino acids. Per the germline V gene, CDR1 is SGHRS and CDR2 is YFSETQ. V lost 5 bases, J lost 5 bases, and 5 bases stayed unmatched. Here the CDR3 DNA reads TGCGCCAGCAGTCGAACAGGGGGTGAGACCCAGTACTTC. Translated, it gives CASSRTGGETQYF. Looking up the rest from reference TRBV5-1 and TRBJ2-5 gives the full variable domain: KAGVTQTPRYLIKTRGQQVTLSCSPISGHRSVSWYQQTPGQGLQFLFEYFSETQRNKGNFPGRFSGRQFSNSRSEMNVSTLELGDSALYLCASSRTGGETQYFGPGTRLLVL.

The V call is TRBV5-4, the J call TRBJ2-5; no reliable D call. This CDR3 contains 14 residues. Trimming took off 4 bases at V and 2 bases at J, with 12 bases between the two ends. Germline CDR1 is SGHNT and CDR2 is YYREEE (reference sequence). The CDR3 region has the DNA TGTGCCAGCAGCCTCCCCGGAGTTCAAGAGACCCAGTACTTC. It encodes CASSLPGVQETQYF.

The chain has TRBV5-1 and TRBJ1-6; D is possibly TRBD1 (6 bases). Between the trimmed V and J ends, which lost 2 bases and 4 bases, there was a span of 16 bases. Germline V gene sequence: CDR1 SGHRS, CDR2 YFSETQ. The CDR3 contains 17 residues. The CDR3 sequence: CASSLAGARGYNSPLHF. Written as DNA, the CDR3 is TGCGCCAGCAGCTTAGCAGGGGCGAGGGGATATAATTCACCCCTCCACTTT.

This clone was seen only a few times. The gene calls are TRBV30 and TRBJ1-5, with TRBD1 as a possible D gene (5 bases). The CDR3 contains 14 residues. Looked up from germline, CDR1 is GTSNPN and CDR2 is SVGIG (reference sequence). V shed 1 base and J shed 6 bases, with 13 bases lying between them. Here the CDR3 reads CAWSGRGKGQPQHF. In DNA, the CDR3 is TGTGCCTGGAGTGGTAGGGGAAAAGGTCAGCCCCAGCATTTT.

The CDR3 sequence: CASSFWGPGETQYF. CDR3 DNA: TGTGCCAGCAGCTTTTGGGGGCCTGGGGAGACCCAGTACTTC. The J gene is TRBJ2-5, the V gene TRBV7-2; D may be TRBD1 (6 bases). The CDR3 consists of 14 residues. The V end lost 3 bases, the J end lost 5 bases, and 13 bases lay between the germline ends. Germline V gene sequence: CDR1 SGHTA, CDR2 FQGNSA.

The V and J genes are TRBV4-2 and TRBJ1-2, with TRBD1 identical over 8 bases. Germline CDR1 is LGHNA and CDR2 is YNFKEQ. The CDR3 sequence is 15 residues long. Trimming at V came to 2 bases and at J to 8 bases, leaving 10 bases not matched to a gene. CDR3 DNA: TGTGCCAGCAGCCAATCCGACAGGGGATACGCAGGCTACACCTTC. Protein product: CASSQSDRGYAGYTF.

J is TRBJ1-2 and V is TRBV4-3; D is possibly TRBD1 (6 bases). The V end was cut by 0 bases, the J end by 6 bases, with 14 bases between. The CDR3 loop spans 15 amino acids. Per the germline V gene, CDR1 is LGHNA and CDR2 is YSLEER. CDR3 loop: CASSQDRTALNGYTF. The CDR3 bases are TGCGCCAGCAGCCAAGACCGGACAGCCTTAAATGGCTACACCTTC.

A note on this clone: One end of the junction is discordant with germline, which a read error may explain. The chain recombines TRBV6-6 with TRBJ2-7, with unresolved D. Germline CDR1 MNHNY, CDR2 SVGAGI (reference sequence). The CDR3 totals 11 residues. This chain's CDR3 is CASRASSEQYF. CDR3 nucleotide sequence: TGTGCCAGCAGAGCCTCCTCCGAGCAGTACTTC.

This rearrangement joins TRBV2 to TRBJ2-2; TRBD2 matches 8 bases. CDR1 is SNHLY and CDR2 is FYNNEI in the germline V gene. Unmatched junction bases numbered 10, after V lost 6 bases and J lost 4 bases. This CDR3 comprises 16 residues. CDR3 loop: CASRVIGGAATGELFF. CDR3 bases: TGTGCCAGCAGGGTAATCGGGGGGGCGGCCACCGGGGAGCTGTTTTTT.

The CDR3 loop is CASSQLGAGRNEKLFF. In DNA form, the CDR3 reads TGTGCCAGCAGCCAACTAGGTGCTGGGAGGAATGAAAAACTGTTTTTT. This chain uses TRBV14 with TRBJ1-4; D gene uncertain. CDR3 size: 16 residues. The V and J ends lost 2 bases and 5 bases respectively, with 15 bases between them. CDR1 and CDR2 (germline): SGHDN, FVKESK.

The chain links TRBV29-1 to TRBJ1-5; D may be TRBD1 (6 bases). Germline V gives CDR1 SQVTM, CDR2 ANQGSEA. The CDR3 runs to 14 residues. The V end was cut by 6 bases, the J end by 1 base, with 13 bases between. The DNA for the CDR3 is TGCAGCGTCACCGACAGGAACAGCAATCAGCCCCAGCATTTT. Its translation is CSVTDRNSNQPQHF. Drawing the rest from reference TRBV29-1 and TRBJ1-5, the complete variable domain is SAVISQKPSRDICQRGTSLTIQCQVDSQVTMMFWYRQQPGQSLTLIATANQGSEATYESGFVIDKFPISRPNLTFSTLTVSNMSPEDSSIYLCSVTDRNSNQPQHFGDGTRLSIL.

The gene calls are TRBV29-1 and TRBJ1-2, with 11 positions matching TRBD1. Germline trimming cut 6 bases from V and 8 bases from J; bases unmatched to any gene: 8. CDR3 size: 13 residues. From germline, CDR1 is SQVTM and CDR2 ANQGSEA. The CDR3 nucleotides are TGCAGCGTCATGGACAGGGGGCGGTGGGGCTACACCTTC. This codes for CSVMDRGRWGYTF.

This clone has just a few counts. The chain links TRBV28 to TRBJ1-2; D unclear. The length of the CDR3 is 15 residues. Trimming pared 5 bases from V and 4 bases from J, leaving 17 bases between. Germline CDR1 is MDHEN and CDR2 is SYDVKM. CDR3 in amino acids: CASSPPFQTSYGYTF. CDR3 coding DNA: TGTGCCAGCAGTCCCCCCTTCCAAACTAGCTATGGCTACACCTTC.

The rearrangement links TRBV12-5 to TRBJ2-5; 10 bases align to TRBD2. Germline CDR1 LGHNT, CDR2 FRNRAP. V was clipped by 3 bases and J by 5 bases; unmatched bases: 9. The CDR3 extends over 16 amino acids. The CDR3 reads CASGLPELAGWETQYF. Written as DNA, the CDR3 is TGTGCTAGTGGTTTACCCGAACTAGCGGGGTGGGAGACCCAGTACTTC. Full variable domain (rest looked up from reference TRBV12-5 and TRBJ2-5): DARVTQTPRHKVTEMGQEVTMRCQPILGHNTVFWYRQTMMQGLELLAYFRNRAPLDDSGMPKDRFSAEMPDATLATLKIQPSEPRDSAVYFCASGLPELAGWETQYFGPGTRLLVL.

This clone was seen a single time. The V gene is TRBV7-6, the J gene TRBJ2-7; D call uncertain. The germline gives CDR1 SGHVS, CDR2 FNYEAQ. The V gene lost 2 bases and the J gene lost 5 bases, with 16 bases spanning the gap. There are 15 residues in the CDR3. Written as DNA, the CDR3 is TGTGCCAGCAGCTTATTATATTCGCAGGCTCACGAGCAGTACTTC. Protein product: CASSLLYSQAHEQYF.

This clone has more than one count but fewer than ten. The chain couples TRBV21-1 to TRBJ1-2. TRBV21-1 is a known pseudogene. This CDR3 spans 15 amino acids. The CDR3 here is CASSKDPRGAGGYTF. CDR3 nucleotide sequence: TGTGCCAGCAGCAAAGACCCTCGGGGGGCAGGTGGCTACACCTTC.

The chain has TRBV9 and TRBJ1-5; 9 bases are shared with TRBD1. CDR3 size: 15 residues. Germline-derived CDR1 and CDR2 are SGDLS and YYNGEE. The junction had 7 bases not matched to a gene; V was cut back by 2 bases and J by 7 bases. CDR3 coding DNA: TGTGCCAGCAGCGTCGGACAGGGGCTCTGGCAGCCCCAGCATTTT. Protein sequence: CASSVGQGLWQPQHF.

The chain uses TRBV5-4 and TRBJ2-7; no clear D gene. With 0 bases removed from V and 3 bases from J, the gap between germline ends came to 13 bases. Germline values: CDR1 SGHNT, CDR2 YYREEE (reference sequence). The CDR3 is 15 amino acids. For the CDR3, the DNA is TGTGCCAGCAGCTTGGACGCCCGCGGTAACTACGAGCAGTACTTC. Protein sequence: CASSLDARGNYEQYF.

The rearrangement joins TRBV2 to TRBJ2-7, with 10 positions matching TRBD2. V gave up 6 bases and J gave up 4 bases; unmatched junction bases: 9. Germline CDR1 is SNHLY and CDR2 is FYNNEI. The CDR3 has 15 amino acids. DNA of the CDR3: TGTGCCAGCAGAAAGGGGTCTAGCGGGGGATACGAGCAGTACTTC. It is translated as CASRKGSSGGYEQYF.

This clone appeared a single time. The rearrangement links TRBV7-6 to TRBJ2-5; D ambiguous. V was trimmed by 3 bases and J by 0 bases, leaving 5 bases between them. Germline values: CDR1 SGHVS, CDR2 FNYEAQ. The CDR3 extends over 13 amino acids. The CDR3 nucleotides are TGTGCCAGCAGCTTCAACTACCAAGAGACCCAGTACTTC. It specifies CASSFNYQETQYF.

This clone was observed a few times. The chain combines TRBV10-3 with TRBJ1-2; TRBD1 might be the D (6 bases). CDR3 length equals 13 residues. The germline V gene encodes CDR1 ENHRY and CDR2 SYGVKD. Deletions cut 7 bases from V and 8 bases from J, with 17 bases between. CDR3 bases: TGTGCCATCACCCCGCTCACAGGGTCCGGCTACACCTTC. Translating gives CAITPLTGSGYTF.

The chain combines TRBV6-6 with TRBJ2-1, with D possibly being TRBD2 (5 bases). Germline values: CDR1 MNHNY, CDR2 SVGAGI (reference sequence). Trimming removed 6 bases from V and 14 bases from J, with 26 bases in between. The CDR3 consists of 15 residues. The CDR3 here is CASSARELYLETKFF. DNA of the CDR3: TGTGCCAGCAGCGCCCGGGAACTCTATCTCGAGACTAAGTTCTTC.

The chain uses TRBV4-3 and TRBJ2-7, with D uncertain. The V gene's germline CDR1 is LGHNA and CDR2 YSLEER. There are 13 residues in the CDR3. V was trimmed by 3 bases and J by 1 base, leaving 7 bases between them. CDR3 sequence: CASSHGGSYEQYF. The CDR3 DNA sequence: TGCGCCAGCAGCCACGGCGGATCCTACGAGCAGTACTTC.